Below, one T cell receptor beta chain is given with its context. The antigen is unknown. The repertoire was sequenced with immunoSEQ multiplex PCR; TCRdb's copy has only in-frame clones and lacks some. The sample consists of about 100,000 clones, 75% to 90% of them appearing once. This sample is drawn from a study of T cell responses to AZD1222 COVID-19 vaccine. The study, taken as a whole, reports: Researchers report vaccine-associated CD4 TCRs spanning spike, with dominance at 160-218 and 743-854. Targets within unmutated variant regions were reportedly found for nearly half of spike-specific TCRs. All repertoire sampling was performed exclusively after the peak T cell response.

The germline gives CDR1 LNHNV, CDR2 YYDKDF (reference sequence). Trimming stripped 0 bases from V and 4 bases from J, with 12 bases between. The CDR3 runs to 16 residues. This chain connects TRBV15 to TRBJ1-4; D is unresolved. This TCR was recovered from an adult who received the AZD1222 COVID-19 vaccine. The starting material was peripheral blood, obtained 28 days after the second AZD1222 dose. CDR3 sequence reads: CATSRDEQNYNEKLFF. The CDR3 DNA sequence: TGTGCCACCAGCAGAGATGAGCAGAACTATAATGAAAAACTGTTTTTT. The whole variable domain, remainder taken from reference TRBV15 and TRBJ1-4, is DAMVIQNPRYQVTQFGKPVTLSCSQTLNHNVMYWYQQKSSQAPKLLFHYYDKDFNNEADTPDNFQSRRPNTSFCFLDIRSPGLGDTAMYLCATSRDEQNYNEKLFFGSGTQLSVL.